The next 31 T cell receptor beta chains were all read from a single sample in a study of cytotoxic CD8 clonotypes in ibrutinib-treated CLL. Assay: immunoSEQ multiplex PCR; the TCRdb copy retains only in-frame clones and omits some. The profile shows hundreds of thousands of clones, around 70% of them singletons. The material sequenced was PBMCs, taken after 24 months of ibrutinib treatment. The source of these receptors is a human donor with chronic lymphocytic leukemia.

This clone occurred a few times. The genes are TRBV27 and TRBJ1-1, with D unclear. V lost 7 bases and J lost 5, with 14 bases in between. The germline gives CDR1 MNHEY, CDR2 SMNVEV (reference sequence). The CDR3 is 13 residues long. CDR3 sequence: CASMSTGLTEAFF. As DNA, the CDR3 is TGTGCCAGCATGTCGACCGGACTAACTGAAGCTTTCTTT.

The chain uses TRBV6-6 and TRBJ2-1; unclear D gene. V was pared by 7 bases and J by 4 bases, with 11 bases between. Looked up from germline, CDR1 is MNHNY and CDR2 is SVGAGI (reference sequence). The length of the CDR3 is 13 residues. The CDR3 sequence is CASIRAGYNEQFF. The DNA for the CDR3 is TGTGCCAGCATCAGAGCCGGGTACAATGAGCAGTTCTTC.

The chain carries TRBV28 and TRBJ1-4; D is unclear. From germline, CDR1 is MDHEN and CDR2 SYDVKM. The CDR3 spans 12 residues. V was pared by 6 bases and J by 8 bases, with 10 bases between. The CDR3 nucleotides read TGTGCCAGCAGGCCGGGTGGGGAAAAACTGTTTTTT. Translation gives CASRPGGEKLFF. Combining the CDR3 with reference TRBV28 and TRBJ1-4 gives the whole variable domain DVKVTQSSRYLVKRTGEKVFLECVQDMDHENMFWYRQDPGLGLRLIYFSYDVKMKEKGDIPEGYSVSREKKERFSLILESASTNQTSMYLCASRPGGEKLFFGSGTQLSVL.

The rearrangement uses TRBV6-5 and TRBJ2-7; D not resolved. Germline loops: CDR1 MNHEY, CDR2 SVGAGI. Trimming cost V 0 bases and J 6 bases, with 6 bases left between them. CDR3 length equals 12 residues. CDR3 sequence: CASSYSHLEQYF. In nucleotides, the CDR3 is TGTGCCAGCAGTTACTCTCATCTCGAGCAGTACTTC.

The V and J genes are TRBV29-1 and TRBJ2-3; possible D gene TRBD1, 5 bases. The length of the CDR3 is 14 residues. Trimming removed 8 bases from V and 2 bases from J, with 17 bases in between. Per the germline V gene, CDR1 is SQVTM and CDR2 is ANQGSEA. The CDR3 here is CSTETAFSTDTQYF. For the CDR3, the DNA is TGCAGCACTGAGACAGCATTCTCCACAGATACGCAGTATTTT.

This clone was observed once. This chain connects TRBV10-3 to TRBJ1-2; D is undetermined. Trimming cost V 8 bases and J 3 bases, with 7 bases left between them. The germline gives CDR1 ENHRY, CDR2 SYGVKD. The CDR3 has 11 residues. The CDR3 DNA follows: TGTGCCATCGGAGTAGACTATGGCTACACCTTC. This codes for CAIGVDYGYTF.

This sequence joins TRBV4-1 and TRBJ1-1, with 9 bases fitting TRBD1. The CDR3 runs 16 residues. Germline-derived CDR1 and CDR2 are MGHRA and YSYEKL. V trimming: 0 bases; J trimming: 0 bases; junction bases outside the gene matches: 2. In DNA form, the CDR3 reads TGCGCCAGCAGCCAAGACAGGGACAGGGTGAACACTGAAGCTTTCTTT. It encodes CASSQDRDRVNTEAFF.

The chain uses TRBV6-5 and TRBJ2-3; tentatively, D is TRBD2 (5 bases). This CDR3 comprises 13 residues. V was cut by 8 bases and J by 6 bases, with 15 bases left in between. CDR1 and CDR2 from the germline V gene are MNHEY and SVGAGI. CDR3 DNA: TGTGCCAGCGCGGAGCGGTCCGTGGATACGCAGTATTTT. Protein sequence: CASAERSVDTQYF.

The rearrangement links TRBV28 to TRBJ2-7; 8 nucleotides agree with TRBD2. Germline trimming cut 6 bases from V and 1 base from J; bases unmatched to any gene: 26. The CDR3 is made up of 21 amino acids. Per the germline V gene, CDR1 is MDHEN and CDR2 is SYDVKM. The chain's CDR3 is CASSAPPPWQGGVAGSYEQYF. Here the CDR3 DNA reads TGTGCCAGCAGCGCTCCCCCCCCTTGGCAGGGCGGAGTAGCGGGATCCTACGAGCAGTACTTC.

The J gene is TRBJ1-5, the V gene TRBV2; no firm D call. The CDR3 is 13 residues long. The V gene lost 1 base and the J gene lost 5 bases, with 6 bases spanning the gap. Germline assignment: CDR1 SNHLY and CDR2 FYNNEI. The CDR3 nucleotides read TGTGCCAGCAGTGAAGGGCTATATCAGCCCCAGCATTTT. Amino acid sequence: CASSEGLYQPQHF.

CDR3 in DNA: TGTGCCAGCAGTTATGGTCAGGGTAGCGGCTATGGCTACACCTTC. Amino acid sequence: CASSYGQGSGYGYTF. This chain connects TRBV6-5 to TRBJ1-2, with a tentative D call TRBD1 (5 bases). V dropped 3 bases and J dropped 4 bases, with 15 bases sitting between them. CDR3 length: 15 residues. In germline, CDR1 is MNHEY, CDR2 SVGAGI.

Here the CDR3 DNA reads TGTGCCAGCAGCACAGGGGGTAGGGCTGAAGCTTTCTTT. Its protein product is CASSTGGRAEAFF. V is TRBV28 and J is TRBJ1-1, with TRBD1 matching over 8 bases. Germline V gives CDR1 MDHEN, CDR2 SYDVKM. Losses at the gene ends were 6 bases for V and 6 bases for J; bases not matched to a gene: 6. CDR3 length: 13 residues.

The rearrangement joins TRBV28 to TRBJ2-1; a weak D match, TRBD2 (5 bases). This CDR3 has 12 amino acids. V was trimmed by 6 bases and J by 9 bases, leaving 12 bases between them. Germline V gives CDR1 MDHEN, CDR2 SYDVKM. In DNA, the CDR3 is TGTGCCAGCAGACGAAGCGAGGGTGAGCAGTTCTTC. As protein: CASRRSEGEQFF.

The rearrangement links TRBV28 to TRBJ1-5; D not certain. Germline V gene data show CDR1 as MDHEN and CDR2 as SYDVKM. This CDR3 contains 12 residues. Deletions cut 2 bases from V and 9 bases from J, with 8 bases between. The CDR3 sequence: CASSLIWVPQHF. The DNA for the CDR3 is TGTGCCAGCAGTTTAATTTGGGTGCCCCAGCATTTT.

This clone has just a few counts. The rearrangement links TRBV29-1 to TRBJ2-5; a possible D gene is TRBD2 (6 bases). Germline V gene data show CDR1 as SQVTM and CDR2 as ANQGSEA. This CDR3 comprises 12 residues. Trimming took 2 bases from V and 5 from J, leaving 9 bases between them. The CDR3 loop reads CSVESEGETQYF. CDR3 bases: TGCAGCGTTGAATCGGAGGGCGAGACCCAGTACTTC.

The chain couples TRBV7-3 to TRBJ2-7; 7 bases fit TRBD2. Unmatched junction bases numbered 7, after V lost 5 bases and J lost 0 bases. There are 15 residues in the CDR3. Germline loops: CDR1 SGHTA, CDR2 FQGTGA. CDR3 sequence reads: CASSVLATSSYEQYF. The CDR3 DNA sequence: TGTGCCAGCAGCGTACTAGCGACTTCCTCCTACGAGCAGTACTTC.

This sequence joins TRBV27 and TRBJ2-7; D unresolved. The CDR3 runs to 11 residues. Germline-derived CDR1 and CDR2 are MNHEY and SMNVEV (reference sequence). The V end lost 5 bases, the J end lost 9 bases, and 11 bases lay between the germline ends. This CDR3 reads CASSSQAAQYF. In DNA, the CDR3 is TGTGCCAGCAGTAGTCAGGCGGCGCAGTACTTC.

The J gene is TRBJ2-1, the V gene TRBV2, with D hard to call. The CDR3 length is 14 residues. V lost 5 bases and J 9 bases, leaving 17 bases between the germline ends. From germline, CDR1 is SNHLY and CDR2 FYNNEI. The CDR3: CASSLQRLAVEQFF. CDR3 sequence (DNA): TGTGCCAGCAGTTTGCAGAGATTAGCTGTTGAGCAGTTCTTC.

This sequence joins TRBV23-1 and TRBJ1-5; D is unclear. TRBV23-1 is placed among ORFs of uncertain function. The V and J ends lost 3 bases and 7 bases respectively, with 13 bases between them. This CDR3 spans 14 amino acids. The CDR3 protein is CASSQRVLGQPQHF. The CDR3 nucleotides read TGCGCCAGCAGTCAGAGGGTCCTGGGACAGCCCCAGCATTTT.

This clone was seen only once. The chain joins TRBV7-3 to TRBJ2-3, with unresolved D. The germline V gene encodes CDR1 SGHTA and CDR2 FQGTGA. The CDR3 extends over 13 amino acids. V was shortened by 2 bases and J by 2 bases, with 5 bases between the two germline ends. The CDR3 coding sequence is TGTGCCAGCAGCTTACAGTACACAGATACGCAGTATTTT. Translation gives CASSLQYTDTQYF.

This chain links TRBV4-1 with TRBJ2-2; possible D gene TRBD1, 5 bases. This CDR3 has 16 amino acids. Trimming took off 2 bases at V and 6 bases at J, with 16 bases between the two ends. Germline V CDR1 and CDR2: MGHRA, YSYEKL. This CDR3 is CASSQQPDRGSGELFF. CDR3 coding DNA: TGCGCCAGCAGCCAACAACCCGATAGGGGCTCCGGGGAGCTGTTTTTT.

V and J are TRBV6-5 and TRBJ2-7, with 9 positions matching TRBD2. Germline V CDR1 and CDR2: MNHEY, SVGAGI. This CDR3 comprises 15 residues. The J segment lost 1 base and the V segment lost 2 bases, leaving 3 bases of the junction unmatched. The CDR3, as DNA: TGTGCCAGCAGTTACGCTCTAGCGGGGTCCTACGAGCAGTACTTC. Translated: CASSYALAGSYEQYF.

V is TRBV5-1 and J is TRBJ2-1; 9 bases align to TRBD2. CDR3 length: 15 amino acids. Germline V gene sequence: CDR1 SGHRS, CDR2 YFSETQ. Trimming at V came to 4 bases and at J to 8 bases, leaving 10 bases not matched to a gene. CDR3 in amino acids: CASSPTSGGGDEQFF. CDR3 DNA sequence: TGCGCCAGCAGCCCGACTAGCGGAGGGGGGGATGAGCAGTTCTTC.

The V call is TRBV19, the J call TRBJ1-5; D unresolved. The CDR3 extends over 13 amino acids. Germline CDR1 is LNHDA and CDR2 is SQIVND (reference sequence). V was trimmed by 3 bases and J by 6 bases, leaving 9 bases between them. The CDR3 protein is CASSMGISQPQHF. The CDR3, as DNA: TGTGCCAGTAGTATGGGCATATCTCAGCCCCAGCATTTT. Variable domain in full (rest from reference TRBV19 and TRBJ1-5): DGGITQSPKYLFRKEGQNVTLSCEQNLNHDAMYWYRQDPGQGLRLIYYSQIVNDFQKGDIAEGYSVSREKKESFPLTVTSAQKNPTAFYLCASSMGISQPQHFGDGTRLSIL.

This clone was found a few times. The V and J genes are TRBV10-2 and TRBJ2-7; unclear D gene. Trimming took off 0 bases at V and 3 bases at J, with 0 bases between the two ends. This CDR3 is built from 11 residues. Germline assignment: CDR1 WSHSY and CDR2 SAAADI. The CDR3 spells CASSESYEQYF. Here the CDR3 DNA reads TGCGCCAGCAGTGAGTCCTACGAGCAGTACTTC.

Here the CDR3 DNA reads TGTGCCAGCAGCTTACGGACTAGCGGGATCCCCCTTAGGGTTGATGAGCAGTTCTTC. This sequence encodes CASSLRTSGIPLRVDEQFF. The chain has TRBV5-4 and TRBJ2-1; 12 positions agree with TRBD2. The CDR3 covers 19 residues. The germline CDR1 and CDR2 sequences are SGHNT and YYREEE (reference sequence). Unmatched junction bases numbered 17, after V lost 2 bases and J lost 8 bases.

This clone showed up just once. This chain links TRBV6-5 with TRBJ2-5, with 11 nucleotides matching TRBD1. This CDR3 is built from 13 residues. J was trimmed by 9 bases and V by 7 bases; bases with no gene match: 7. Per the germline V gene, CDR1 is MNHEY and CDR2 is SVGAGI. CDR3 coding DNA: TGTGCCAGCATGTTCGGGACAGGGGGACCCCAGTACTTC. Amino acids: CASMFGTGGPQYF.

The rearrangement joins TRBV29-1 to TRBJ2-3; no clear D gene. Trimming removed 3 bases from V and 2 bases from J, with 9 bases in between. This CDR3 is built from 13 residues. Germline V gene lookup returns CDR1 SQVTM and CDR2 ANQGSEA. The CDR3 here is CSVEGRFTDTQYF. CDR3 nucleotide sequence: TGCAGCGTTGAGGGCAGGTTCACAGATACGCAGTATTTT.

The chain links TRBV7-2 to TRBJ2-7; the match to TRBD2 covers 9 bases. Germline values: CDR1 SGHTA, CDR2 FQGNSA. V lost 2 bases to trimming and J lost 3 bases; unmatched junction nucleotides: 17. CDR3 length: 19 residues. The CDR3 bases are TGTGCCAGCAGCTTAAAGGGAGGTATGGGTAGCGGGAGAATCTACGAGCAGTACTTC. Protein sequence: CASSLKGGMGSGRIYEQYF.

The chain employs TRBV7-3 and TRBJ2-5; D unclear. CDR3 length: 13 residues. Trimming stripped 0 bases from V and 4 bases from J, with 6 bases between. Germline V CDR1 and CDR2: SGHTA, FQGTGA. The CDR3 protein is CASSLTWRETQYF. CDR3 nucleotide sequence: TGTGCCAGCAGCTTAACCTGGAGAGAGACCCAGTACTTC.

This chain joins TRBV28 and TRBJ1-6; D not certain. V dropped 5 bases and J dropped 7 bases, with 3 bases sitting between them. The CDR3 is 11 amino acids. CDR1 and CDR2 from the germline V gene are MDHEN and SYDVKM. CDR3 DNA: TGTGCCAGCAGTGTCAATTCACCCCTCCACTTT. As protein: CASSVNSPLHF.